The 16 T cell receptor beta chains given below trace back to one sample, sequenced in a study of blood T cells in healthy people across ages. It was with a sample-barcoded 5' primer and a J-beta primer mix that a second PCR of about 7 to 12 cycles was run. TCRdb ran MiXCR on the 5' RACE reads and lists one entry per CDR3 protein. The sample has 270,000 or so distinct CDR3 sequences, roughly 29% seen once. The specimen was blood. These receptor sequences come from a woman aged 70-85 years in good health.

At least ten counts were recorded for this clonotype. V is TRBV20-1 and J is TRBJ1-2; D not resolved. Germline lookup yields CDR1 DFQATT and CDR2 SNEGSKA (reference sequence). The ends were cut back, 8 bases at V and 4 bases at J, with 20 bases in the middle. The CDR3 covers 14 residues. The CDR3 is CSPYRPELPYGYTF. The CDR3 nucleotides read TGCAGTCCTTACCGTCCGGAGTTGCCCTATGGCTACACCTTC.

This clonotype was recorded a few times. J is TRBJ2-1 and V is TRBV20-1, with TRBD2 identical over 14 bases. Per germline, CDR1 DFQATT and CDR2 SNEGSKA (reference sequence). Trimming at V came to 3 bases and at J to 6 bases, leaving 4 bases not matched to a gene. The CDR3 is 15 amino acids. The CDR3 here is CSASPTSGRANEQFF. The CDR3 nucleotides are TGCAGTGCTAGTCCGACTAGCGGGAGGGCCAATGAGCAGTTCTTC.

This clonotype has only a few counts. The rearrangement joins TRBV3-1 to TRBJ2-6; a possible D gene is TRBD2 (5 bases). The CDR3 spans 15 residues. Germline V CDR1 and CDR2: LGHDT, YNNKEL (reference sequence). Between the trimmed V and J ends, which lost 2 bases and 0 bases, there was a span of 5 bases. CDR3 nucleotide sequence: TGTGCCAGCAGCCAACGGGGCTCTGGGGCCAACGTCCTGACTTTC. Translating gives CASSQRGSGANVLTF.

This clonotype was seen only a few times. The V and J genes are TRBV29-1 and TRBJ2-3, with D unresolved. CDR1 is SQVTM and CDR2 is ANQGSEA in the germline V gene. This CDR3 contains 10 residues. The CDR3 loop is CIASTDTQYF. For the CDR3, the DNA is TGCATCGCTAGCACAGATACGCAGTATTTT.

The rearrangement uses TRBV20-1 and TRBJ1-2; D may be TRBD1 (5 bases). The CDR3 totals 15 residues. V gave up 0 bases and J gave up 8 bases, with 19 bases separating them. Germline V gene sequence: CDR1 DFQATT, CDR2 SNEGSKA (reference sequence). The CDR3 nucleotides read TGCAGTGCTAGAGAACCGGGACTGAGGGTCGGGGGCTACACCTTC. Its protein is CSAREPGLRVGGYTF.

This chain connects TRBV7-9 to TRBJ2-5, with 8 bases matching TRBD1. Losses at the gene ends were 5 bases for V and 5 bases for J; bases not matched to a gene: 16. Germline V lookup: CDR1 SEHNR, CDR2 FQNEAQ (reference sequence). The CDR3 spans 17 residues. The CDR3 loop reads CASSTYVTTGAGETQYF. The CDR3 nucleotides read TGTGCCAGCAGCACCTATGTGACGACAGGGGCGGGGGAGACCCAGTACTTC.

The V and J genes are TRBV3-1 and TRBJ1-6, with D unresolved. This CDR3 is 12 amino acids long. CDR1 is LGHDT and CDR2 is YNNKEL in the germline V gene (reference sequence). The V end was cut by 4 bases, the J end by 10 bases, with 8 bases between. The CDR3 reads CASSRGSSPLHF. The CDR3 DNA sequence: TGTGCCAGCAGCCGAGGATCCTCACCCCTCCACTTT.

This clonotype was counted a few times. This chain links TRBV20-1 with TRBJ2-5; D is perhaps TRBD2 (5 bases). V lost 0 bases and J lost 2, with 13 bases in between. The CDR3 loop spans 15 amino acids. Germline values: CDR1 DFQATT, CDR2 SNEGSKA (reference sequence). CDR3 sequence (DNA): TGCAGTGCTAGAGATCCGGCTAGCCGGCAAGAGACCCAGTACTTC. Translated, it gives CSARDPASRQETQYF.

This clonotype was seen repeatedly, ten times or more. The gene calls are TRBV11-2 and TRBJ2-1; tentative D call: TRBD2 (5 bases). Germline V CDR1 and CDR2: SGHAT, FQNNGV. The CDR3 has 15 residues. V was shortened by 0 bases and J by 6 bases, with 12 bases between the two germline ends. CDR3 DNA sequence: TGTGCCAGCAGCTTAGATCCAGCGGATTTCAATGAGCAGTTCTTC. As protein: CASSLDPADFNEQFF.

V is TRBV4-1 and J is TRBJ2-3, with TRBD1 as a possible D gene (5 bases). The CDR3 extends over 14 amino acids. Per germline, CDR1 MGHRA and CDR2 YSYEKL. V was shortened by 4 bases and J by 11 bases, with 19 bases between the two germline ends. The CDR3 coding sequence is TGCGCCAGCAGCCGACCCTCCGAAGGAAGGGGGCAGTATTTT. Encoded protein: CASSRPSEGRGQYF.

This clonotype was seen ten or more times. At one end, the junction sequence differs from germline, possibly due to a read error. The rearrangement joins TRBV20-1 to TRBJ2-7, with 13 bases aligning to TRBD2. Germline-derived CDR1 and CDR2 are DFQATT and SNEGSKA (reference sequence). This CDR3 region has 12 residues. The CDR3 coding sequence is TGCAGTGCTACGGGACTAGCGGGAAGAGGGAACTTC. Protein product: CSATGLAGRGNF.

V gene TRBV6-5 combines with J gene TRBJ1-2, with 8 nucleotides matching TRBD1. This CDR3 region has 14 residues. The junction had 8 bases not matched to a gene; V was cut back by 6 bases and J by 5 bases. The germline gives CDR1 MNHEY, CDR2 SVGAGI. The CDR3 DNA sequence: TGTGCCAGCAGAGGACAGGGACGCTCATATGGCTACACCTTC. Its protein is CASRGQGRSYGYTF.

This clonotype was detected once. The gene calls are TRBV5-1 and TRBJ2-5, with TRBD2 identical over 16 bases. CDR1 and CDR2 (germline): SGHRS, YFSETQ. V was clipped by 3 bases and J by 2 bases; unmatched bases: 4. This CDR3 comprises 17 residues. CDR3 residues: CASSSGTSGRGQETQYF. In DNA, the CDR3 is TGCGCCAGCAGCTCCGGGACTAGCGGGAGGGGTCAAGAGACCCAGTACTTC.

CDR3 in DNA: TGCAGTGCTAGAGATTTGGGACTAGCGAAAAACATTCAGTACTTC. Translation gives CSARDLGLAKNIQYF. The J gene is TRBJ2-4, the V gene TRBV20-1; 10 bases map to TRBD2. The CDR3 spans 15 residues. In germline, CDR1 is DFQATT, CDR2 SNEGSKA (reference sequence). The ends lost 0 bases at V and 4 bases at J; junction bases unmatched: 3.

V usage is TRBV14 and J usage is TRBJ2-2; D is possibly TRBD2 (5 bases). Trimming removed 0 bases at V and 1 base at J, with 15 bases between. Germline V CDR1 and CDR2: SGHDN, FVKESK. The CDR3 has 18 residues. CDR3 DNA: TGTGCCAGCAGCCAAGATCTTGCGGGCAGGATGAACACCGGGGAGCTGTTTTTT. Amino acid sequence: CASSQDLAGRMNTGELFF.

This clonotype showed up many times. This rearrangement joins TRBV29-1 to TRBJ2-1; D ambiguous. V was shortened by 4 bases and J by 8 bases, with 15 bases between the two germline ends. The CDR3 runs 13 residues. Germline lookup yields CDR1 SQVTM and CDR2 ANQGSEA. The DNA for the CDR3 is TGCAGCGTTGCGTCGGTATTATCCGATGAGCAGTTCTTC. It is translated as CSVASVLSDEQFF.